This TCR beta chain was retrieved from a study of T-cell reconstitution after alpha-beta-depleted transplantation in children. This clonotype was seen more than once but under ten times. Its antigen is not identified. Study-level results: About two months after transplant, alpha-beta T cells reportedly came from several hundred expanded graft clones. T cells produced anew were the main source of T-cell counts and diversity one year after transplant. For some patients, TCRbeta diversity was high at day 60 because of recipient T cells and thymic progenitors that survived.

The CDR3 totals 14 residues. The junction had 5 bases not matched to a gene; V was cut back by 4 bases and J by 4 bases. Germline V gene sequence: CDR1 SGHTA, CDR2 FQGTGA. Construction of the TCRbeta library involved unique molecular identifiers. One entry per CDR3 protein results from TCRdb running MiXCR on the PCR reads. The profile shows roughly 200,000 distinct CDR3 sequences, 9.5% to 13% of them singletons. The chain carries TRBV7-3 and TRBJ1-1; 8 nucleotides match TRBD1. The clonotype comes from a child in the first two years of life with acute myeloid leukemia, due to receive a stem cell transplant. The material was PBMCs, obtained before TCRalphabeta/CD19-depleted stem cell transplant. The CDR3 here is CASSSTGVATEAFF. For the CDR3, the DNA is TGTGCCAGCAGCTCGACAGGGGTTGCCACTGAAGCTTTCTTT.